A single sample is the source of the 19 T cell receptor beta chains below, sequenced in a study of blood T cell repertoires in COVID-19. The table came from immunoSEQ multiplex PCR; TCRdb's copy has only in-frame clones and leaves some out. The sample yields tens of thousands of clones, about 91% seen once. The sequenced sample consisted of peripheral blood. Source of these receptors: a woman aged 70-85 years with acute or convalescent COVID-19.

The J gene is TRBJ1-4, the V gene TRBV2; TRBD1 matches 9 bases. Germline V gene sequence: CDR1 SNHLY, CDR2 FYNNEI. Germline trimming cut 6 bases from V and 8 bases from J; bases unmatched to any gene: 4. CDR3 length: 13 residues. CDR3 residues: CASRGQGGEKLFF. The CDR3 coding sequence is TGTGCCAGCAGGGGACAGGGCGGCGAAAAACTGTTTTTT.

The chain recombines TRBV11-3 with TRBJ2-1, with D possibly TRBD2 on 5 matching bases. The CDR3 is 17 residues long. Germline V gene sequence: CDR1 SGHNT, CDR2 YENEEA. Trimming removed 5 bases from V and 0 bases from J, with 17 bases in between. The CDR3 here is CASSPFRWGDSYNEQFF. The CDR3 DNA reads TGTGCCAGCAGCCCGTTCCGCTGGGGAGACTCCTACAATGAGCAGTTCTTC. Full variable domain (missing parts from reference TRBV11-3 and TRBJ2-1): EAGVVQSPRYKIIEKKQPVAFWCNPISGHNTLYWYLQNLGQGPELLIRYENEEAVDDSQLPKDRFSAERLKGVDSTLKIQPAELGDSAVYLCASSPFRWGDSYNEQFFGPGTRLTVL.

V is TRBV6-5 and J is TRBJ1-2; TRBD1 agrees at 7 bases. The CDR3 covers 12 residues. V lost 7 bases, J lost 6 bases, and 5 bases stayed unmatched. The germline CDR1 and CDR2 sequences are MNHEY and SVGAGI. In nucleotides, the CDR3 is TGTGCCAGCACCAAACAGGGGAATGGCTACACCTTC. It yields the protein CASTKQGNGYTF.

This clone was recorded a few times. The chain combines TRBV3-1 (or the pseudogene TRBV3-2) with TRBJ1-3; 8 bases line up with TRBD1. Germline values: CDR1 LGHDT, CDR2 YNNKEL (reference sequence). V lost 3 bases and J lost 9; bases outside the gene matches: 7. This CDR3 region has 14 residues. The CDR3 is CASSHDRGPTTIYF. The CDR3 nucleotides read TGTGCCAGCAGCCACGACAGGGGTCCCACCACCATATATTTT.

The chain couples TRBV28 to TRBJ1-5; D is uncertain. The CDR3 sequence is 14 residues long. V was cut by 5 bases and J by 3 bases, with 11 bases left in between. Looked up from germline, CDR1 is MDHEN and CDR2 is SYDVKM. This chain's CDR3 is CASSLSGNNQPQHF. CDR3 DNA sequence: TGTGCCAGCAGTCTATCAGGCAACAATCAGCCCCAGCATTTT.

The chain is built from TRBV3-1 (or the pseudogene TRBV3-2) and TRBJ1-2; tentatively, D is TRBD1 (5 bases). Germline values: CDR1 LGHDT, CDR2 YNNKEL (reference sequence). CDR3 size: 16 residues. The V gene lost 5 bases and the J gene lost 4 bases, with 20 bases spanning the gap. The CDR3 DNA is TGTGCCAGCAGCGTAGGCAATTTCGGGGGTGGCTATGGCTACACCTTC. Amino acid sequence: CASSVGNFGGGYGYTF.

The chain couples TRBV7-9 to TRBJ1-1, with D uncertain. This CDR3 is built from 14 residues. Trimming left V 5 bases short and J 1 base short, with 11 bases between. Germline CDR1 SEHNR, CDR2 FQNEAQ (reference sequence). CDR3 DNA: TGTGCCAGCAGCCTTGCGAGGGAGAACACTGAAGCTTTCTTT. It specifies CASSLARENTEAFF.

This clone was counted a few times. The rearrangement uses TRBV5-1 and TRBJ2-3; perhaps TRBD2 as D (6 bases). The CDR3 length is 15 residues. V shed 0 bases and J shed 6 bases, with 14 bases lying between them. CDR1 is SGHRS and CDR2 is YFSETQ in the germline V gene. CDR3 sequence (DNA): TGCGCCAGCAGCTTGGGGGCGGGGACGTTGGATACGCAGTATTTT. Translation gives CASSLGAGTLDTQYF.

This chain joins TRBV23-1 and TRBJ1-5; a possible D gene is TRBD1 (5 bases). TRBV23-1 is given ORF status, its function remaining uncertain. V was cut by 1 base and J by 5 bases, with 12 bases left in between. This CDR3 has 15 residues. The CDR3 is CASSQFNRRDQPQHF. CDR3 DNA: TGCGCCAGCAGTCAATTTAACAGGAGGGATCAGCCCCAGCATTTT.

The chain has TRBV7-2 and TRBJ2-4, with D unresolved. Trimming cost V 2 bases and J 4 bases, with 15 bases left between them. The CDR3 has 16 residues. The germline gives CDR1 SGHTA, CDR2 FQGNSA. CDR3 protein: CASSLIIGPRKNIQYF. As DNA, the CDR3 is TGTGCCAGCAGCTTAATAATAGGCCCGAGGAAAAACATTCAGTACTTC.

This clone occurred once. In DNA form, the CDR3 reads TGTGCCAGCAAAAAAGCGCGGGAGTCGGGCAATCAGCCCCAGCATTTT. It codes for CASKKARESGNQPQHF. V and J are TRBV28 and TRBJ1-5; D remains ambiguous. Trimming left V 7 bases short and J 2 bases short, with 18 bases between. Germline-derived CDR1 and CDR2 are MDHEN and SYDVKM. The length of the CDR3 is 16 residues.

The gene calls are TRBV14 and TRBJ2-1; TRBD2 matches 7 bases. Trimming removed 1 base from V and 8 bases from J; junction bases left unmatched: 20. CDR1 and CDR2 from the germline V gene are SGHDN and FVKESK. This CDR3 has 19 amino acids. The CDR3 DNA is TGTGCCAGCAGCCAAGTCAGCCTAGCGGTCATGAGTGGAGGGGATGAGCAGTTCTTC. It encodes CASSQVSLAVMSGGDEQFF.

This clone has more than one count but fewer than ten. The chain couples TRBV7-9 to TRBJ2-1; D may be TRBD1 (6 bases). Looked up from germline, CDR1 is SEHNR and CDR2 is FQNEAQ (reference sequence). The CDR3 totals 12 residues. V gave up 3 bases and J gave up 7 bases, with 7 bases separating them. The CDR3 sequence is CASSFTGNEQFF. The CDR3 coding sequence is TGTGCCAGCAGCTTTACAGGGAATGAGCAGTTCTTC.

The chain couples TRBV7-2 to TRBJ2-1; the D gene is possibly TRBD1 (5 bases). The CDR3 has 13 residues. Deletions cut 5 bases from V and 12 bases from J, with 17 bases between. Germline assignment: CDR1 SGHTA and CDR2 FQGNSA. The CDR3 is CASSLTVPPGQFF. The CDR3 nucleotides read TGTGCCAGCAGCCTGACAGTTCCCCCGGGGCAGTTCTTC.

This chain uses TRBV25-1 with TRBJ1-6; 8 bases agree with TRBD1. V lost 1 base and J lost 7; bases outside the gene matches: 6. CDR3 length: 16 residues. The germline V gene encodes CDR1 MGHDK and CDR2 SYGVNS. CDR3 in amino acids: CASSEWGTGRNSPLHF. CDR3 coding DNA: TGTGCCAGCAGTGAATGGGGGACAGGCCGAAATTCACCCCTCCACTTT.

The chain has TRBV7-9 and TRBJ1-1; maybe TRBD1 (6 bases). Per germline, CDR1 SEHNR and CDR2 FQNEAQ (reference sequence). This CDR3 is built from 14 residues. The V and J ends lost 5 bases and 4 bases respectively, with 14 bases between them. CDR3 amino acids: CASSPHRQVTEAFF. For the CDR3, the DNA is TGTGCCAGCAGCCCCCACCGACAGGTCACTGAAGCTTTCTTT.

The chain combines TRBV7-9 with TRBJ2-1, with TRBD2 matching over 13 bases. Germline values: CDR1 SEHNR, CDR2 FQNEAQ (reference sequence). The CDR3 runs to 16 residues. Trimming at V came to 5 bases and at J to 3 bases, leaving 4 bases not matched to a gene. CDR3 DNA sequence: TGTGCCAGCAGCGGAGGGACTAGCGGGAACTACAATGAGCAGTTCTTC. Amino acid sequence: CASSGGTSGNYNEQFF.

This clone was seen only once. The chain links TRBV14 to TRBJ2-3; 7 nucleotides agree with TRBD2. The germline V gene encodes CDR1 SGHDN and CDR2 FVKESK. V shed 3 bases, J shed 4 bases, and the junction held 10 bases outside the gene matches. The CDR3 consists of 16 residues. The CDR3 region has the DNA TGTGCCAGCAGCCAGTACGGGGGGACCTCACCAGATACGCAGTATTTT. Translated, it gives CASSQYGGTSPDTQYF.

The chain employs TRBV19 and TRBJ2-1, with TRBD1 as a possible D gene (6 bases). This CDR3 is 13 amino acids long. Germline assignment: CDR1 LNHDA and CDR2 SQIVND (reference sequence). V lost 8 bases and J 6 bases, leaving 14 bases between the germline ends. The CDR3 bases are TGTGCCAGTCTTTTACAGGGAACCAATGAGCAGTTCTTC. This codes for CASLLQGTNEQFF.